This T cell receptor beta chain was identified in a study of patients and donors after allogeneic stem cell transplantation. The V end lost 0 bases, the J end lost 0 bases, and 11 bases lay between the germline ends. CDR3 length equals 16 residues. CDR1 and CDR2 from the germline V gene are SGHDT and YYEEEE. TCRdb re-called the RT-PCR reads with MiXCR, one entry per CDR3 protein. The table has about 960,000 distinct CDR3 sequences, over 15% seen once. The chain carries TRBV5-6 and TRBJ2-3, with D possibly TRBD1 on 5 matching bases. The receptor comes from a human donor who was either an allogeneic HSCT recipient or a stem cell or donor lymphocyte infusion donor (not recorded which). It is not recorded whose cells these are; they may come from a transplant donor. Sequences were obtained from blood, either unsorted or a sorted T cell fraction (not recorded which). CDR3: CASSLDVTGSTDTQYF. The DNA for the CDR3 is TGTGCCAGCAGCTTGGATGTTACAGGCAGCACAGATACGCAGTATTTT.